These T cell receptor beta chains were read from a single sample in a study of T cell changes during pregnancy in multiple sclerosis. Sequencing was performed with immunoSEQ multiplex PCR; in TCRdb, only in-frame clones are kept and a portion is missing. The profile shows about 52,000 clones, 92% of them singletons. The sample was CD4+ T cells from peripheral blood mononuclear cells, taken in the third trimester of pregnancy. The receptor source for this set is a female donor with multiple sclerosis, enrolled in a pregnancy study. The CDR3 runs from the conserved cysteine through the conserved F or W. A D gene is named only where the DNA matches it firmly. Clone size is shown for a subset of rows, as once, few, many or a class of expanded clone.

j_call clone_size v_call d_call cdr3_length cdr3_aa cdr3_nt
TRBJ2-1 . TRBV7-2 TRBD2 15 CASSLGGGAVREQFF TGTGCCAGCAGCTTAGGCGGGGGGGCGGTTCGTGAGCAGTTCTTC
TRBJ2-4 . TRBV21-1 . 18 CASSKKRGGYQPSNIQYF TGTGCCAGCAGCAAAAAGCGGGGGGGATACCAGCCATCAAACATTCAGTACTTC
TRBJ2-7 . TRBV29-1 TRBD1 13 CSVVGDRGWEQYF TGCAGCGTTGTTGGGGACAGAGGGTGGGAGCAGTACTTC
TRBJ1-2 . TRBV4-3 . 13 CASSLRGNYGYTF TGCGCCAGCAGTCTCAGGGGTAACTATGGCTACACCTTC
TRBJ1-2 . TRBV6-5 . 14 CASSYSIQSQGYTF TGTGCCAGCAGTTACTCGATACAGTCTCAGGGCTACACCTTC
TRBJ2-1 . TRBV19 TRBD1 16 CASSTRRGQGYNEQFF TGTGCCAGTAGTACCCGTCGGGGACAGGGCTACAATGAGCAGTTCTTC
TRBJ2-4 . TRBV4-3 . 16 CASSQEFGRAGDIQYF TGCGCCAGCAGCCAAGAATTCGGTCGGGCAGGGGACATTCAGTACTTC
TRBJ2-3 . TRBV7-3 TRBD2 17 CASSPGLAGGRTDTQYF TGTGCCAGCAGCCCCGGACTAGCGGGGGGTCGCACAGATACGCAGTATTTT
TRBJ2-1 . TRBV9 TRBD2 15 CASCPLAGAYNEQFF TGTGCCAGTTGCCCTCTAGCGGGGGCCTACAATGAGCAGTTCTTC
TRBJ2-1 once TRBV6-4 TRBD2 16 CASSRTSGGAGNEQFF TGTGCCAGCAGCCGGACTAGCGGGGGGGCTGGAAATGAGCAGTTCTTC
TRBJ1-2 . TRBV9 . 13 CASSVGGSYGYTF TGTGCCAGCAGCGTAGGAGGATCCTATGGCTACACCTTC
TRBJ2-7 once TRBV6-1 . 15 CASSAFEQGGREQYF TGTGCCAGCAGTGCCTTCGAGCAGGGGGGACGGGAGCAGTACTTC
TRBJ1-2 . TRBV6-1 . 13 CASSEAAGYGYTF TGTGCCAGCAGTGAAGCGGCCGGGTATGGCTACACCTTC
TRBJ2-1 . TRBV5-1 . 11 CASSRETEQFF TGCGCCAGCAGCCGGGAGACTGAGCAGTTCTTC
TRBJ1-2 . TRBV4-3 . 15 CASSQDGWANYGYTF TGCGCCAGCAGCCAAGACGGGTGGGCTAACTATGGCTACACCTTC
TRBJ1-1 . TRBV29-1 . 13 CSVSQVLNTEAFF TGCAGCGTCTCACAGGTATTGAACACTGAAGCTTTCTTT
TRBJ2-1 . TRBV5-1 TRBD1 16 CASSGGTGSGYNEQFF TGCGCCAGCAGCGGAGGGACAGGGAGTGGATACAATGAGCAGTTCTTC
TRBJ2-6 few TRBV5-8 TRBD1 17 CASSLGTGNSGANVLTF TGTGCCAGCAGCCTAGGGACAGGGAACTCTGGGGCCAACGTCCTGACTTTC
TRBJ2-5 . TRBV5-6 TRBD1 16 CASSLTTGTVVETQYF TGTGCCAGCAGCTTGACGACCGGGACAGTGGTAGAGACCCAGTACTTC
TRBJ1-5 . TRBV2 . 14 CASSEEAAAEPQHF TGTGCCAGCAGTGAAGAAGCGGCCGCGGAACCCCAGCATTTT
TRBJ2-1 . TRBV7-2 . 14 CASSPRVPYNEQFF TGTGCCAGCAGCCCCCGAGTCCCTTACAATGAGCAGTTCTTC
TRBJ1-1 once TRBV19 TRBD1 14 CASESDRENTEAFF TGTGCCAGTGAATCGGACAGGGAGAACACTGAAGCTTTCTTT
TRBJ2-3 . TRBV5-1 . 15 CASSFLGRYTDTQYF TGCGCCAGCAGCTTCCTTGGGAGGTACACAGATACGCAGTATTTT
TRBJ1-2 . TRBV30 . 15 CAWSATLQGTWGYTF TGTGCCTGGAGTGCCACTTTACAGGGAACTTGGGGCTACACCTTC
TRBJ1-6 medium-sized TRBV5-1 . 17 CASSFEGPHHYNSPLHF TGCGCCAGCAGCTTCGAGGGCCCACACCACTATAATTCACCCCTCCACTTT
TRBJ2-3 once TRBV10-3 TRBD2 16 CAISELAGARTDTQYF TGTGCCATCAGTGAGTTAGCGGGGGCGCGCACAGATACGCAGTATTTT
TRBJ2-7 . TRBV5-1 . 14 CASSLVRGASEQYF TGCGCCAGCAGCTTGGTTCGCGGGGCAAGCGAGCAGTACTTC
TRBJ2-5 . TRBV27 . 13 CASSRTGQETQYF TGTGCCAGCAGCCGAACGGGACAAGAGACCCAGTACTTC
TRBJ2-1 . TRBV2 TRBD2 15 CASSSLAGGPYEQFF TGTGCCAGCAGTTCTCTAGCGGGGGGGCCCTATGAGCAGTTCTTC
TRBJ1-3 . TRBV25-1 TRBD1 15 CASSAGTGFGNTIYF TGTGCCAGCAGCGCCGGGACAGGTTTTGGAAACACCATATATTTT
TRBJ1-1 . TRBV5-1 . 13 CASSFIRGTEAFF TGCGCCAGCAGCTTTATCCGGGGCACTGAAGCTTTCTTT
TRBJ2-1 . TRBV6-4 TRBD2 15 CASRREGGMVNEQFF TGTGCCAGCAGGAGGGAGGGTGGCATGGTCAATGAGCAGTTCTTC
TRBJ2-5 . TRBV27 TRBD2 14 CASSSQRLAETQYF TGTGCCAGCAGTTCCCAAAGACTAGCGGAGACCCAGTACTTC
TRBJ2-1 . TRBV6-5 TRBD2 15 CASNPAGGGNNEQFF TGTGCCAGCAACCCCGCGGGGGGGGGAAACAATGAGCAGTTCTTC
TRBJ2-3 . TRBV7-9 TRBD2 16 CASSLRGRGGLDTQYF TGTGCCAGCAGCTTAAGGGGGCGGGGGGGCCTGGATACGCAGTATTTT
TRBJ1-1 . TRBV18 . 16 CASSPERQITFHEAFF TGTGCCAGCTCACCTGAACGCCAGATTACCTTCCACGAAGCTTTCTTT
TRBJ2-5 . TRBV9 TRBD2 18 CASSVAPGLAGVQETQYF TGTGCCAGCAGCGTAGCCCCAGGACTAGCGGGGGTACAAGAGACCCAGTACTTC
TRBJ2-1 . TRBV5-4 . 14 CASTSGSGSREQFF TGTGCCAGCACTTCGGGGTCCGGGAGTCGGGAGCAGTTCTTC
TRBJ1-2 . TRBV9 TRBD1 15 CASSVTGATTYGYTF TGTGCCAGCAGCGTTACAGGGGCTACAACTTATGGCTACACCTTC
TRBJ1-3 . TRBV6-5 TRBD1 15 CASSYEQGDPNTIYF TGTGCCAGCAGTTACGAGCAGGGGGACCCAAACACCATATATTTT
TRBJ1-5 . TRBV28 . 14 CASSFMQNNQPQHF TGTGCCAGCAGTTTTATGCAGAACAATCAGCCCCAGCATTTT
TRBJ1-1 . TRBV5-4 . 11 CASSSQGRAFF TGTGCCAGCAGCTCACAGGGTAGAGCTTTCTTT
TRBJ2-1 . TRBV7-2 . 13 CASSYQWSNEQFF TGTGCCAGCAGCTACCAGTGGAGCAATGAGCAGTTCTTC
TRBJ1-1 once TRBV11-3 . 14 CASSHDSGDTEAFF TGTGCCAGCAGTCATGACAGTGGGGACACTGAAGCTTTCTTT
TRBJ2-5 . TRBV9 TRBD1 14 CASSSGGLQETQYF TGTGCCAGCAGCTCAGGGGGCCTCCAAGAGACCCAGTACTTC
TRBJ1-4 . TRBV29-1 TRBD1 13 CSYRGLANEKLFF TGCAGCTACAGGGGTCTGGCTAATGAAAAACTGTTTTTT
TRBJ2-7 . TRBV7-6 TRBD2 13 CASSLGMGGEQYF TGTGCCAGCAGCTTAGGGATGGGGGGGGAGCAGTACTTC
TRBJ2-5 . TRBV18 . 15 CASSPIPFPGETQYF TGTGCCAGCTCACCAATCCCGTTCCCCGGGGAGACCCAGTACTTC
TRBJ2-6 once TRBV9 . 18 CASSVGFLSGSGANVLTF TGTGCCAGCAGCGTAGGGTTTCTGTCGGGCTCTGGGGCCAACGTCCTGACTTTC
TRBJ2-3 . TRBV11-3 TRBD2 16 CASSKRTSGGTNTQYF TGTGCCAGCAGCAAACGGACTAGCGGGGGCACAAATACGCAGTATTTT
TRBJ2-2 . TRBV5-5 . 14 CASSLGPEAGELFF TGTGCCAGCAGCCTGGGACCGGAGGCCGGGGAGCTGTTTTTT
TRBJ2-3 . TRBV14 TRBD1 17 CASSQDKQGQHTDTQYF TGTGCCAGCAGCCAAGATAAACAGGGGCAACATACAGATACGCAGTATTTT
TRBJ1-1 . TRBV9 TRBD1 15 CASSARPGQGEEAFF TGTGCCAGCAGCGCCCGACCGGGACAGGGGGAAGAAGCTTTCTTT
TRBJ1-2 once TRBV2 . 15 CASSEEFGAGYGYTF TGTGCCAGCAGTGAAGAGTTTGGGGCAGGCTATGGCTACACCTTC
TRBJ2-3 . TRBV6-1 . 14 CASSGQDGTDTQYF TGTGCCAGCAGTGGGCAGGATGGCACAGATACGCAGTATTTT
TRBJ2-6 . TRBV12-5 TRBD1 18 CASGPTGGFLSGANVLTF TGTGCTAGTGGTCCGACAGGGGGATTCCTCTCTGGGGCCAACGTCCTGACTTTC
TRBJ1-6 medium-sized TRBV6-5 TRBD1 14 CASRATGPNSPLHF TGTGCCAGCAGAGCGACAGGGCCAAATTCACCCCTCCACTTT
TRBJ2-2 . TRBV6-4 TRBD1 15 CASSEGAANTGELFF TGTGCCAGCAGCGAGGGGGCCGCGAACACCGGGGAGCTGTTTTTT
TRBJ1-2 . TRBV6-5 . 13 CASPKGGQTGYTF TGTGCCAGTCCAAAGGGGGGGCAGACTGGCTACACCTTC
TRBJ2-5 . TRBV14 TRBD2 18 CASSQDVLSGGWQETQYF TGTGCCAGCAGCCAAGATGTTTTGTCGGGGGGTTGGCAAGAGACCCAGTACTTC